Reported below is one T cell receptor (beta chain). Its antigen remains unidentified. MiXCR, applied by TCRdb to the reads, yields one record per CDR3 protein. The sample includes about 700,000 distinct CDR3 sequences, about 33% of them seen just once. The data belong to a study of T cell repertoires in cytomegalovirus infection. Looking at the study overall: Peptides in the study included HLA-C-restricted and HLA-B-restricted CMV epitopes. General study results and limits: Dominant in the ex vivo response were TCR beta clonotypes restricted by HLA-C and specific for CMV.

V shed 6 bases, J shed 5 bases, and the junction held 9 bases outside the gene matches. Germline V lookup: CDR1 SQVTM, CDR2 ANQGSEA. The CDR3 is 15 residues long. The receptor was derived from a human donor in good health (CMV status not recorded). Some clones in this sample may be carry-over from other donors' samples. The material was cultured PBMCs, obtained from culture after CMV antigen stimulation. The chain employs TRBV29-1 and TRBJ2-5, with TRBD2 matching 13 bases. CDR3: CSVNGLAGVWETQYF. In nucleotides, the CDR3 is TGCAGCGTGAATGGACTAGCGGGAGTTTGGGAGACCCAGTACTTC.